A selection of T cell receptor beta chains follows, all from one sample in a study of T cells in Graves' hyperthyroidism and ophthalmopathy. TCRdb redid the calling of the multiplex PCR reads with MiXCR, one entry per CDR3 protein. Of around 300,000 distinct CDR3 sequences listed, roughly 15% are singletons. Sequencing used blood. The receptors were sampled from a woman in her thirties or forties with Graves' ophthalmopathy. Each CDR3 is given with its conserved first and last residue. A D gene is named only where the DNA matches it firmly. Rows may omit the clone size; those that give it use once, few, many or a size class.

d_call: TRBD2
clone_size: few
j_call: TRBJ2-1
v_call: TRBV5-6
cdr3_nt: TGTGCCAGCAGCTTGAGTTTGACTAGCGGGACCAATGAGCAGTTCTTC
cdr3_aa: CASSLSLTSGTNEQFF

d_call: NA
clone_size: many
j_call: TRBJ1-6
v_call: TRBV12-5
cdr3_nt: TGTGCTAGTGGTCTACAGGGTAATTCACCCCTCCACTTT
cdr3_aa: CASGLQGNSPLHF

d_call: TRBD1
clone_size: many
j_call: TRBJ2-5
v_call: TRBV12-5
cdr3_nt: TGTGCTAGTGCCCCCCCTCCCTCAAGGACAGGGGGGATGGGAGAGACCCAGTACTTC
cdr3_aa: CASAPPPSRTGGMGETQYF

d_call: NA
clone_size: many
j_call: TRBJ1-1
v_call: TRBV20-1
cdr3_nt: TGCAGTGCTAGAGGACAGACGAACACTGAAGCTTTCTTT
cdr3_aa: CSARGQTNTEAFF

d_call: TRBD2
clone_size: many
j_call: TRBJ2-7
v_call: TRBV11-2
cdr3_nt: TGTGCCAGCAGCTTCGGGACTAGCGGGGGATACGAGCAGTACTTC
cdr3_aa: CASSFGTSGGYEQYF

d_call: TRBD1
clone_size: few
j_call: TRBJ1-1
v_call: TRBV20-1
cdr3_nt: TGCAGTGGCCCGACAGGGGTTCGCACTGAAGCTTTCTTT
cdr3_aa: CSGPTGVRTEAFF

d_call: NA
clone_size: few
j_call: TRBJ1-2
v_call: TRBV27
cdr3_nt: TGTGCCAGCAGTTTATCGATTCGGGCCTCAGGCGGCTACACCTTC
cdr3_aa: CASSLSIRASGGYTF

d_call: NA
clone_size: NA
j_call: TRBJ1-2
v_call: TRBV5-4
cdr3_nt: TGTGCCAGCAGCTCACCGGGAGACTATGGCTACACCTTC
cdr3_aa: CASSSPGDYGYTF

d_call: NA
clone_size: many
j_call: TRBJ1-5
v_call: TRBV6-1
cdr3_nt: TGTGCCAGCAGGTTAGGGGGGGCGGCAAGCAATCAGCCCCAGCATTTT
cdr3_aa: CASRLGGAASNQPQHF

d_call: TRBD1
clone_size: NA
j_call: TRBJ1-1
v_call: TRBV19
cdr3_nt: TGTGCCATCAGGGGGGGAGGCACTGAAGCTTTCTTT
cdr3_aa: CAIRGGGTEAFF

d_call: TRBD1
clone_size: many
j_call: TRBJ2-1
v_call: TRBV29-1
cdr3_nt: TGCAGCGCTGGGGGGACAGGGGAGTTCCATGAGCAGTTCTTC
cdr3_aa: CSAGGTGEFHEQFF

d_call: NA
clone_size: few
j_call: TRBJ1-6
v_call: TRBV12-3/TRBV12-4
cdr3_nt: TGTGCCAGCAGCCCCTTCGGGGGGTTCGGAGGTTCACCCCTCCACTTT
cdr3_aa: CASSPFGGFGGSPLHF

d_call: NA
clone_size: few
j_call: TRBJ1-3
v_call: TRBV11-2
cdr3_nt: TGTGCCAGCAGCTTGTTAGCGGGACATCTCTCTGGAAACACCATATATTTT
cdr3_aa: CASSLLAGHLSGNTIYF

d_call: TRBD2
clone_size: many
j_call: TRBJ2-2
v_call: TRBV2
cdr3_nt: TGTGCCAGCACGAAGAGCGGGAGATCTCGATCAAGGGGGACCGGGGAGCTGTTTTTT
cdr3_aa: CASTKSGRSRSRGTGELFF

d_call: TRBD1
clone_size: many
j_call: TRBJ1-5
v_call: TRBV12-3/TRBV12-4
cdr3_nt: TGTGCCAGCAGCATGGGACAGATTAGCAATCAGCCCCAGCATTTT
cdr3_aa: CASSMGQISNQPQHF

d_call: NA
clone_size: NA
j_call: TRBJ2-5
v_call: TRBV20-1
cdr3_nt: TGCAGTGCTTCCCTGGGACTCGCAGTTGGGACCCAGTACTTC
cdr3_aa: CSASLGLAVGTQYF

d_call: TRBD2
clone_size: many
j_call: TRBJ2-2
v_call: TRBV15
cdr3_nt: TGTGCCACCAGCCGGAGAGGACTAGCGCCCGGGGAGCTGTTTTTT
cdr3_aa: CATSRRGLAPGELFF

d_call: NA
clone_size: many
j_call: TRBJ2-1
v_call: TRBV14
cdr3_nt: TGTGCCAGCAGCCAAGACTACCGGTACAATGAGCAGTTCTTC
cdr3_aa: CASSQDYRYNEQFF

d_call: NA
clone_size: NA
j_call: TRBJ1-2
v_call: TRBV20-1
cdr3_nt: TGCAGTGCTAGAAGGTCTAACTATGGCTACACCTTC
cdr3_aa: CSARRSNYGYTF

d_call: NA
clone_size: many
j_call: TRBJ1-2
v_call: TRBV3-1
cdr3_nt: TGTGCCAGCAGCCAAGATCTCGGGGGCTACACCTTC
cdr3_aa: CASSQDLGGYTF

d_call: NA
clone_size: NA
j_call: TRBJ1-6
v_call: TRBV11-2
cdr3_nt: TGTGCCAGCAGAGGCCCCCAAGGGACTTCACCCCTCCACTTT
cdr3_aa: CASRGPQGTSPLHF

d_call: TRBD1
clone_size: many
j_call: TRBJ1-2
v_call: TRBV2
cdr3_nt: TGTGCCAGCAGTGAAGCGTGGGGACAGGGTGCGGGCTATGGCTACACCTTC
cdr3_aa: CASSEAWGQGAGYGYTF

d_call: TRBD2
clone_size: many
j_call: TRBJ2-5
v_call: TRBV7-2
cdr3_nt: TGTGCCAGCAGCTTAGCTGGACTAGCGGGGTCCCAAGAGACCCAGTACTTC
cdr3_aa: CASSLAGLAGSQETQYF

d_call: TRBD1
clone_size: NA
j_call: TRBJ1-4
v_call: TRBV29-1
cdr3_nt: TGCAGCGTTGAAGGAGGGACAGGTGTTGAAAAACTGTTTTTT
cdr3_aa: CSVEGGTGVEKLFF

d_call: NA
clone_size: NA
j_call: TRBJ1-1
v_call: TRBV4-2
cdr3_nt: TGTGCCAGCAGCCAAGTGGCCGGGGGCGGCACTGAAGCTTTCTTT
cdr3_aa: CASSQVAGGGTEAFF

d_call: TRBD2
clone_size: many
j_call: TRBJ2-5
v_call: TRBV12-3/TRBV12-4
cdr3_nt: TGTGCCAGCAGTTCCGGACTAGCGGGAAGCTATGAGACCCAGTACTTC
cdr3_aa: CASSSGLAGSYETQYF

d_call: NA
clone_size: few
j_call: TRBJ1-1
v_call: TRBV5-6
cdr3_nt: TGTGCCAGCAGCTTATTTGGCGCAGCCCGAGGGACTGAAGCTTTCTTT
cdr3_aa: CASSLFGAARGTEAFF

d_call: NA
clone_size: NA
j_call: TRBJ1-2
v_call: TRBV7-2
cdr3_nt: TGTGCCAACAGGTTAATAGATGGCTACACCTTC
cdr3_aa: CANRLIDGYTF

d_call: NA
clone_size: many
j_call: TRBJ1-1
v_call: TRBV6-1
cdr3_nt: TGTGCCAGCAGTTACACAGGTGTCACTGAAGCTTTCTTT
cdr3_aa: CASSYTGVTEAFF

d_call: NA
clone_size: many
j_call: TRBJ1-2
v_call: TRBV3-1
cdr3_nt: TGTGCCAGCAGCCAAGGTGGAGGGAGCCGCAGGAGCTATGGCTACACCTTC
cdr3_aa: CASSQGGGSRRSYGYTF

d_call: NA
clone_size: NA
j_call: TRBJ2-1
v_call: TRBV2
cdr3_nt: TGTGCCAGCAGAGGGGGATTTGAGCAGTTCTTC
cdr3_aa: CASRGGFEQFF

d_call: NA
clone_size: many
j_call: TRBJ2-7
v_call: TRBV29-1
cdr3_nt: TGCAGCGTTCCGGACCCAATCGAGCAGTACTTC
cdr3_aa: CSVPDPIEQYF

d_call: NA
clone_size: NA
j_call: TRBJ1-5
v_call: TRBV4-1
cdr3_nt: TGCGCCAGCAGCCAAGGAGGGCCAGGACAGCCCCAGCATTTT
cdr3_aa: CASSQGGPGQPQHF

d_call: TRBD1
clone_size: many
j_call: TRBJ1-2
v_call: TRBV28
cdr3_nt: TGTGCCAGCAGTCTATTGACAGGGTTTGGCTACACCTTC
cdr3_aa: CASSLLTGFGYTF

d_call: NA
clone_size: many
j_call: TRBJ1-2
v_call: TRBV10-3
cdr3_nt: TGTGCCATCAGTGAGGAAGGCGATGGCTACACCTTC
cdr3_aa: CAISEEGDGYTF

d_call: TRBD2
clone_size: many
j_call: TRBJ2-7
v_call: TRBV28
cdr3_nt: TGTGCCAGCAGTTGGATCCTAGCGGGCTCCTACGAGCAGTACTTC
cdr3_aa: CASSWILAGSYEQYF

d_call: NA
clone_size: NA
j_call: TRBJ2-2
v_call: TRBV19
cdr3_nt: TGTGCCAGTAGTATCAGTCTCTACACCGGGGAGCTGTTTTTT
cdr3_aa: CASSISLYTGELFF

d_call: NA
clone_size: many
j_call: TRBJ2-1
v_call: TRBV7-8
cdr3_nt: TGTGCCAGCAGCGGGAGGACAGGATTCGATGAGCAGTTCTTC
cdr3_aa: CASSGRTGFDEQFF

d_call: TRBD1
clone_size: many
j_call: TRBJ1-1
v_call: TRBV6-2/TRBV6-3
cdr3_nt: TGTGCCAGCACCGTGACAGGGGCGAACACTGAAGCTTTCTTT
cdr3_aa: CASTVTGANTEAFF

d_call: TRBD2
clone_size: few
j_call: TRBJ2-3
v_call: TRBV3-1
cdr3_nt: TGTGCCAGCAGCCCCATAGCGGGGGGGCGCGGAGATACGCAGTATTTT
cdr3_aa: CASSPIAGGRGDTQYF

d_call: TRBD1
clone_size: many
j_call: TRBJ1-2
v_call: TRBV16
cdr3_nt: TGTGCCAGCAGCCAATCGGGACAGCCCTCCGGTGGCTACACCTTC
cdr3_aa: CASSQSGQPSGGYTF

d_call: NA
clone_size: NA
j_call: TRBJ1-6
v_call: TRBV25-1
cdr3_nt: TGTGCCAGCAGTGAACTGCAGGGTAGGTCCCTCCACTTT
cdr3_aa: CASSELQGRSLHF

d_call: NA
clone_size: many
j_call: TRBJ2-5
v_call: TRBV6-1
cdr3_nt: TGTGCCAGCAGTCCGCGGGTACAAGAGACCCAGTACTTC
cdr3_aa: CASSPRVQETQYF

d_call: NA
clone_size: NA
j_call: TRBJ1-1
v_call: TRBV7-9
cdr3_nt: TGTGCCAGCAGCCCACACAGGGCTATGGTCACCGACTCTGAAGCTTTCTTT
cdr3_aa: CASSPHRAMVTDSEAFF

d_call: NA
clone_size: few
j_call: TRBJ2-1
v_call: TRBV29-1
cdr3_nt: TGCAGCGTTGAAGATGCTTCCCGGGACTCGACTTACAATGAGCAGTTCTTC
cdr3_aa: CSVEDASRDSTYNEQFF

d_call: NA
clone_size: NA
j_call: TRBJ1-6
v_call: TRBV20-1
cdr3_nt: TGCAGTGCTAGCGCAGGGCGATTCCATTCACCCCTCCACTTT
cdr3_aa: CSASAGRFHSPLHF

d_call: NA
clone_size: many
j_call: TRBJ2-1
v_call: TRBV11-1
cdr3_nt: TGTGCCAGCACCCGGGGAGTGGGGGGGCCCTACAATGAGCAGTTCTTC
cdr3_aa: CASTRGVGGPYNEQFF

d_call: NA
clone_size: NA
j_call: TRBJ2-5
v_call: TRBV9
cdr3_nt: TGTGCCAGCAGCGTAGGGGCAGGGAGAGAGACCCAGTACTTC
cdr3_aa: CASSVGAGRETQYF

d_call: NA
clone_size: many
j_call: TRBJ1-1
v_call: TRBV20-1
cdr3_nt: TGCAGTGCTAGAGTATTGGGTGACAGCTCGGGGGCAGCTTTCTTT
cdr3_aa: CSARVLGDSSGAAFF

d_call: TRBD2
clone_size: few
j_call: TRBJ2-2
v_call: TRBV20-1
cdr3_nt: TGCAGTGCTAGATTGGCGGGGGGACGGGGCGGGGAGCTGTTTTTT
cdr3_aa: CSARLAGGRGGELFF

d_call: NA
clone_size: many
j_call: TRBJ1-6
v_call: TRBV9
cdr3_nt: TGTGCCAGCAGCGTAGAAGGGGATCCACCCCTCCACTTT
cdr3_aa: CASSVEGDPPLHF

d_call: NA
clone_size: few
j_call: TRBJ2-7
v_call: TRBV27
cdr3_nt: TGTGCCAGCAGTTCCCCACACCACGAGCAGTACTTC
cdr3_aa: CASSSPHHEQYF